The 18 T cell receptor beta chains in this list originate from one sample, sequenced in a study of cytomegalovirus exposure and HLA in healthy donors. Use of 60 Vbeta and 13 Jbeta primers characterized the PCR. The protocol was immunoSEQ multiplex PCR, while the TCRdb copy is restricted to in-frame clones and leaves out a portion. Among 200,000 or so clones listed, around 85% were seen once. Specimen: PBMCs. The receptors come from a man aged 50 or older in good health and CMV-seronegative.

The chain joins TRBV30 to TRBJ1-4; D uncertain. Germline CDR1 is GTSNPN and CDR2 is SVGIG (reference sequence). The CDR3 covers 13 residues. The V gene lost 0 bases and the J gene lost 8 bases, with 10 bases spanning the gap. The CDR3 bases are TGTGCCTGGAGTGTATCCCCTCCGGAAAAACTGTTTTTT. Its protein is CAWSVSPPEKLFF.

The V and J genes are TRBV4-1 and TRBJ2-1; 8 bases fit TRBD1. V lost 4 bases and J lost 0; bases outside the gene matches: 5. The CDR3 has 16 amino acids. Germline CDR1 and CDR2: MGHRA and YSYEKL. The CDR3 nucleotides read TGCGCCAGCAGCCCAGGGGGCTTGAGCTCCTACAATGAGCAGTTCTTC. It codes for CASSPGGLSSYNEQFF.

The chain recombines TRBV7-8 with TRBJ2-7; D not certain. The CDR3 has 11 residues. Looked up from germline, CDR1 is SGHVS and CDR2 is FQNEAQ. The germline V and J ends were trimmed by 5 bases and 4 bases, with 6 bases remaining between them. CDR3: CASSGSYEQYF. The CDR3 DNA reads as TGTGCCAGCAGCGGCTCGTACGAGCAGTACTTC. The variable domain in full, completed from reference TRBV7-8 and TRBJ2-7, reads GAGVSQSPRYKVAKRGQDVALRCDPISGHVSLFWYQQALGQGPEFLTYFQNEAQLDKSGLPSDRFFAERPEGSVSTLKIQRTQQEDSAVYLCASSGSYEQYFGPGTRLTVT.

A single count supports this clone. The rearrangement joins TRBV28 to TRBJ1-6, with D maybe TRBD1 (6 bases). The CDR3 is 16 amino acids. The germline CDR1 and CDR2 sequences are MDHEN and SYDVKM. V lost 6 bases and J 3 bases, leaving 15 bases between the germline ends. CDR3 protein: CASSVDGQRYNSPLHF. CDR3 sequence (DNA): TGTGCCAGCAGCGTCGACGGACAGCGCTATAATTCACCCCTCCACTTT. Full variable domain (rest looked up from reference TRBV28 and TRBJ1-6): DVKVTQSSRYLVKRTGEKVFLECVQDMDHENMFWYRQDPGLGLRLIYFSYDVKMKEKGDIPEGYSVSREKKERFSLILESASTNQTSMYLCASSVDGQRYNSPLHFGNGTRLTVT.

The table lists this clone with a few counts. This chain uses TRBV2 with TRBJ2-5; TRBD1 matches 8 bases. Germline lookup yields CDR1 SNHLY and CDR2 FYNNEI. The CDR3 sequence is 15 residues long. Trimming at V came to 7 bases and at J to 1 base, leaving 8 bases not matched to a gene. The CDR3 spells CASTANGQGQETQYF. In DNA, the CDR3 is TGTGCCAGCACCGCAAACGGACAGGGCCAAGAGACCCAGTACTTC.

This clone was counted between two and nine times. This rearrangement joins TRBV19 to TRBJ2-2; 9 bases match TRBD2. Germline CDR1 is LNHDA and CDR2 is SQIVND (reference sequence). V lost 5 bases and J lost 7; bases outside the gene matches: 11. The CDR3 loop spans 16 amino acids. Written as DNA, the CDR3 is TGTGCCAGTAGTGGTATACCCGGCGGGAGGGACGGGGAGCTGTTTTTT. Translated: CASSGIPGGRDGELFF.

The chain has TRBV28 and TRBJ2-7, with 7 positions matching TRBD1. V shed 6 bases and J 6 bases; nucleotides not matched to a gene: 5. Germline lookup yields CDR1 MDHEN and CDR2 SYDVKM. There are 12 residues in the CDR3. In nucleotides, the CDR3 is TGTGCCAGCAGCAGGGGGTCGGGCGAGCAGTACTTC. It encodes CASSRGSGEQYF.

The V and J genes are TRBV9 and TRBJ2-7; 12 bases map to TRBD2. The germline CDR1 and CDR2 sequences are SGDLS and YYNGEE. Unmatched junction bases numbered 2, after V lost 2 bases and J lost 2 bases. The CDR3 consists of 15 residues. CDR3 sequence reads: CASSVTSGGTYEQYF. CDR3 DNA: TGTGCCAGCAGCGTGACTAGCGGGGGCACCTACGAGCAGTACTTC.

CDR3 protein: CASSESTQVGGYTF. CDR3 in DNA: TGCGCCAGCAGTGAGTCGACACAGGTTGGCGGCTACACCTTC. The chain carries TRBV10-2 and TRBJ1-2, with D maybe TRBD1 (5 bases). Trimming stripped 0 bases from V and 8 bases from J, with 13 bases between. The CDR3 totals 14 residues. Germline CDR1 reads WSHSY; CDR2 reads SAAADI.

CDR3 sequence reads: CASTPGLEDTQYF. In DNA form, the CDR3 reads TGTGCCAGCACCCCGGGACTAGAAGATACGCAGTATTTT. The gene calls are TRBV2 and TRBJ2-3; 8 bases fit TRBD2. The ends lost 7 bases at V and 5 bases at J; junction bases unmatched: 5. The CDR3 totals 13 residues. Germline loops: CDR1 SNHLY, CDR2 FYNNEI. The full variable domain, rest sourced from reference TRBV2 and TRBJ2-3, is EPEVTQTPSHQVTQMGQEVILRCVPISNHLYFYWYRQILGQKVEFLVSFYNNEISEKSEIFDDQFSVERPDGSNFTLKIRSTKLEDSAMYFCASTPGLEDTQYFGPGTRLTVL.

The chain uses TRBV6-5 and TRBJ1-1; D is possibly TRBD1 (5 bases). There are 14 residues in the CDR3. Germline V gene sequence: CDR1 MNHEY, CDR2 SVGAGI. The V end was cut by 11 bases, the J end by 3 bases, with 19 bases between. The CDR3 protein is CASGMGGGDTEAFF. DNA for the CDR3: TGTGCCTCTGGCATGGGGGGTGGTGACACTGAAGCTTTCTTT.

The CDR3 protein is CASSLDPGQVGGYTF. CDR3 in DNA: TGCGCCAGCAGCTTGGACCCGGGACAGGTGGGTGGCTACACCTTC. This rearrangement joins TRBV5-1 to TRBJ1-2; 8 bases are shared with TRBD1. The germline V gene encodes CDR1 SGHRS and CDR2 YFSETQ. The CDR3 is made up of 15 amino acids. The ends lost 0 bases at V and 7 bases at J; junction bases unmatched: 8.

V usage is TRBV28 and J usage is TRBJ1-2, with D possibly being TRBD1 (6 bases). The CDR3 runs 13 residues. V lost 10 bases and J lost 5, with 17 bases in between. Germline V CDR1 and CDR2: MDHEN, SYDVKM. The CDR3 DNA is TGTGCCATCCCCGCCGGGACAACTTATGGCTACACCTTC. Amino acids: CAIPAGTTYGYTF.

The rearrangement uses TRBV4-1 and TRBJ2-3, with D uncertain. V was cut by 0 bases and J by 1 base, with 14 bases left in between. Germline CDR1 MGHRA, CDR2 YSYEKL. This CDR3 region has 17 residues. CDR3: CASSQDQGLRGTDTQYF. The CDR3 DNA reads as TGCGCCAGCAGCCAAGATCAAGGCCTCCGGGGCACAGATACGCAGTATTTT.

This clone has just one count. This rearrangement joins TRBV19 to TRBJ2-5; 8 nucleotides agree with TRBD2. The length of the CDR3 is 16 residues. V dropped 3 bases and J dropped 2; count of bases not matched to a gene: 8. Germline lookup yields CDR1 LNHDA and CDR2 SQIVND (reference sequence). CDR3 DNA sequence: TGTGCCAGTAGTATTCTTGCGGGAGGCGAACAAGAGACCCAGTACTTC. Translation gives CASSILAGGEQETQYF. Using reference TRBV19 and TRBJ2-5 for the parts outside the CDR3, the full variable domain is DGGITQSPKYLFRKEGQNVTLSCEQNLNHDAMYWYRQDPGQGLRLIYYSQIVNDFQKGDIAEGYSVSREKKESFPLTVTSAQKNPTAFYLCASSILAGGEQETQYFGPGTRLLVL.

A few counts support this clone. V and J are TRBV4-1 and TRBJ2-3; 12 bases match TRBD1. From germline, CDR1 is MGHRA and CDR2 YSYEKL. V gave up 3 bases and J gave up 4 bases; unmatched junction bases: 5. This CDR3 contains 16 residues. CDR3 region: CASSHGDRGRADTQYF. As DNA, the CDR3 is TGCGCCAGCAGCCATGGGGACAGGGGGCGCGCAGATACGCAGTATTTT.

The chain is built from TRBV28 and TRBJ2-1, with TRBD2 matching over 10 bases. Germline lookup yields CDR1 MDHEN and CDR2 SYDVKM. The V segment lost 4 bases and the J segment 1 base; nucleotides outside the gene matches: 4. This CDR3 region has 16 residues. CDR3 DNA sequence: TGTGCCAGCAGTTCGAAACTAGCGGGGTCCTACAATGAGCAGTTCTTC. It yields the protein CASSSKLAGSYNEQFF.

This clone was found a few times. The J gene is TRBJ2-3, the V gene TRBV5-1; TRBD1 is a possible D gene (6 bases). The germline CDR1 and CDR2 sequences are SGHRS and YFSETQ. V shed 5 bases and J shed 5 bases, with 15 bases lying between them. The CDR3 runs 14 residues. The CDR3: CASRLQGWGDTQYF. The DNA for the CDR3 is TGCGCCAGCAGGTTACAGGGTTGGGGAGATACGCAGTATTTT.